The 3 T cell receptor beta chains below come from one sample, sequenced in a study of T-cell reconstitution after alpha-beta-depleted transplantation in children (dated by TCRdb to the mid-2010s). Library generation was performed with PCR. Instrument used: Illumina HiSeq 2500. To normalize quantification of the TCRbeta repertoire, the TCR libraries were built with molecular barcoding that relied on unique molecular identifiers. The public reads were reprocessed in TCRdb via fastp at Q25 and MiXCR, keeping in-frame beta chains. Identical CDR3 proteins give one entry, which carries the most common genes and DNA. This sample lists about 230,000 distinct CDR3 sequences; approximately 11% were detected once. Clones ranked in the top ten supply 28% of the sample. The sample's treatment or condition label, decoded: allogeneic hematopoietic cell transplantation with graft depleted of TCRalphabeta T cells and CD19 B cells.

This sample comprised PBMCs, obtained before TCRalphabeta/CD19-depleted stem cell transplant. These receptors all stem from a child less than two years old with acute myeloid leukemia, due to receive a stem cell transplant.

This clonotype is labeled medium-sized. The chain employs TRBV20-1 and TRBJ2-2; 11 bases line up with TRBD2. Germline-derived CDR1 and CDR2 are DFQATT and SNEGSKA (reference sequence). V lost 6 bases and J lost 5; bases outside the gene matches: 8. There are 15 residues in the CDR3. DNA of the CDR3: TGCAGTGCCACCGGACTAGCGGGTGGGACCGGGGAGCTGTTTTTT. Its translation is CSATGLAGGTGELFF.

This clonotype was seen only a few times. The gene calls are TRBV4-2 and TRBJ2-7; the D gene is possibly TRBD1 (6 bases). The CDR3 contains 15 residues. Germline values: CDR1 LGHNA, CDR2 YNFKEQ. The V gene lost 1 base and the J gene lost 5 bases, with 15 bases spanning the gap. CDR3 amino acids: CASSQGGRVWDEQYF. The DNA for the CDR3 is TGTGCCAGCAGCCAAGGGGGGCGGGTCTGGGACGAGCAGTACTTC.

This clonotype occurred many times. The chain joins TRBV3-1 to TRBJ1-1; D is possibly TRBD1 (6 bases). V dropped 5 bases and J dropped 5 bases, with 15 bases sitting between them. The CDR3 consists of 14 residues. Germline V gene lookup returns CDR1 LGHDT and CDR2 YNNKEL (reference sequence). The chain's CDR3 is CASSDGEGGTEAFF. The CDR3 DNA reads TGTGCCAGCAGCGACGGGGAGGGGGGAACTGAAGCTTTCTTT.